A selection of T cell receptor beta chains follows, all from one sample in a study of T cells in Graves' hyperthyroidism and ophthalmopathy. Using its own MiXCR run on the multiplex PCR reads, TCRdb lists one record per CDR3 protein. The repertoire has about 330,000 distinct CDR3 sequences, approximately 13% of them found once; the top ten carry about a third. Sample: blood. These receptor sequences come from a woman aged 40-49 years with Graves' ophthalmopathy. Both conserved end residues are part of each CDR3. A D gene is named only where the DNA matches it firmly. Only part of the rows carry a size: once, few, many, or a class if the clone is expanded.

TGTGCCAGCTGGGCCGGCTATGGCTACACCTTC CASWAGYGYTF TRBJ1-2 many NA TRBV2
TGCAGTGCTAGGGCGGGAAATCAGCCCCAGCATTTT CSARAGNQPQHF TRBJ1-5 many NA TRBV20-1
TGTGCCAGCAGCCCAAGATTGGGGAAAAGCTCCTACAATGAGCAGTTCTTC CASSPRLGKSSYNEQFF TRBJ2-1 many NA TRBV28
TGTGCCAGCAGGGGAGGGGCCCACCGAGGATATAATTCACCCCTCCACTTT CASRGGAHRGYNSPLHF TRBJ1-6 many NA TRBV6-1
TGCGCCAGCAGCTTGGCGGGAGTAAACATTGGGACGGAGACCCAGTACTTC CASSLAGVNIGTETQYF TRBJ2-5 few NA TRBV5-1
TGCAGCGTTCGGGGGACAGGGATTGGTCAGCCCCAGCATTTT CSVRGTGIGQPQHF TRBJ1-5 NA TRBD1 TRBV29-1
TGTGCCAGCAGTTACGGCGGCGGCTGGGTTCAAGAGACCCAGTACTTC CASSYGGGWVQETQYF TRBJ2-5 many NA TRBV6-5
TGTGCCAGCATCCAGGGGAGGAACACTGAAGCTTTCTTT CASIQGRNTEAFF TRBJ1-1 NA NA TRBV28
TGTGCCAGCAGTACCCGACCGGGACTAGCGAGGAATGAGCAGTTCTTC CASSTRPGLARNEQFF TRBJ2-1 many TRBD2 TRBV28
TGTGCCAGCAGTCGAAACAGGGGGTCGGGCACTGAAGCTTTCTTT CASSRNRGSGTEAFF TRBJ1-1 many TRBD1 TRBV2
TGTGCCAGCAGTGACACTGGACAGGGTGGCTACACCTTC CASSDTGQGGYTF TRBJ1-2 many TRBD1 TRBV6-1
TGCGCCAACAGCTTGGGTTTTGGGACGGCGAGTGACTACACCTTC CANSLGFGTASDYTF TRBJ1-2 once NA TRBV5-1
TGCGCCAGCAGCTCAAATGGACAGGGGTCCTACGAGCAGTACTTC CASSSNGQGSYEQYF TRBJ2-7 few TRBD1 TRBV5-1